This T cell receptor (beta chain) was sequenced for a study of cytomegalovirus exposure and HLA in healthy donors. Study-level background: The roughly 120 validation repertoires, a later analysis reported, used the same platform as the approximately 670 repertoires from the first cohort.

Clones were read by immunoSEQ multiplex PCR, and TCRdb kept only the in-frame ones, dropping some. The data contain 68,000 or so clones, roughly nine tenths of them seen just once; the ten biggest clones take up approximately 3.4%. The junction had 2 bases not matched to a gene; V was cut back by 2 bases and J by 4 bases. Germline V gene sequence: CDR1 SGHRS, CDR2 YFSETQ. The CDR3 runs to 13 residues. The specimen sequenced was PBMCs. The genes are TRBV5-1 and TRBJ1-1; 7 bases align to TRBD1. This clonotype was obtained from a young man in good health and CMV-seronegative. The CDR3, as DNA: TGCGCCAGCAGCTTCGGGACAGCCACTGAAGCTTTCTTT. Its protein is CASSFGTATEAFF.